Shown below are 28 T cell receptor beta chains from a single sample sequenced in a study of blood T cell repertoires in COVID-19. TCRdb's copy holds only in-frame clones and misses some; the assay was immunoSEQ multiplex PCR. The table shows approximately 280,000 clones, with roughly 85% occurring only once. Sequencing used PBMCs or T cells enriched from blood (not recorded which). These receptors originate from a woman aged 40 to 50 who had recovered from COVID-19.

The J gene is TRBJ2-3, the V gene TRBV7-3; unclear D gene. CDR3 length: 14 amino acids. The V end was cut by 5 bases, the J end by 2 bases, with 11 bases between. Germline CDR1 SGHTA, CDR2 FQGTGA. As DNA, the CDR3 is TGTGCCAGCAGCCCTAACTACAACACAGATACGCAGTATTTT. This sequence encodes CASSPNYNTDTQYF.

The rearrangement links TRBV28 to TRBJ2-1; tentative D call: TRBD2 (5 bases). Germline CDR1 is MDHEN and CDR2 is SYDVKM. The CDR3 contains 15 residues. Trimming removed 8 bases from V and 0 bases from J, with 14 bases in between. CDR3 DNA sequence: TGTGCCAGCGGCTTAGCGAGCAGCTCCTACAATGAGCAGTTCTTC. It encodes CASGLASSSYNEQFF.

V gene TRBV7-3 combines with J gene TRBJ2-1; TRBD2 matches 9 bases. The CDR3 covers 15 residues. Unmatched junction bases numbered 9, after V lost 5 bases and J lost 7 bases. The germline gives CDR1 SGHTA, CDR2 FQGTGA. The CDR3 sequence: CASSAAIAGVNEQFF. CDR3 DNA sequence: TGTGCCAGCAGCGCCGCGATAGCGGGAGTGAATGAGCAGTTCTTC.

The CDR3 spells CASSLDTAGRDTQYF. The DNA of the CDR3 is TGTGCCAGCAGCTTAGATACTGCGGGGCGGGATACGCAGTATTTT. The rearrangement links TRBV11-3 to TRBJ2-3; TRBD2 might be the D (6 bases). Looked up from germline, CDR1 is SGHNT and CDR2 is YENEEA. The CDR3 contains 15 residues. V lost 0 bases and J lost 6, with 13 bases in between.

The rearrangement uses TRBV7-2 and TRBJ1-4, with 10 bases matching TRBD1. Trimming cost V 5 bases and J 9 bases; bases outside gene matches: 6. This CDR3 has 14 amino acids. Germline V gene lookup returns CDR1 SGHTA and CDR2 FQGNSA. CDR3 region: CASSAGQGTKKLFF. Written as DNA, the CDR3 is TGTGCCAGCAGCGCGGGACAGGGGACCAAAAAACTGTTTTTT.

J is TRBJ1-4 and V is TRBV15, with 10 positions matching TRBD1. CDR1 LNHNV and CDR2 YYDKDF come from the germline V gene (reference sequence). The V and J ends lost 3 bases and 3 bases, in that order; junction bases with no gene match: 13. The CDR3 consists of 19 residues. The CDR3 spells CATSSGTGAVRAPNEKLFF. Here the CDR3 DNA reads TGTGCCACCAGCAGTGGGACAGGGGCGGTTCGGGCACCTAATGAAAAACTGTTTTTT.

The chain recombines TRBV6-5 with TRBJ2-3; no firm D call. The CDR3 is 10 amino acids. Germline V lookup: CDR1 MNHEY, CDR2 SVGAGI. V was shortened by 10 bases and J by 4 bases, with 6 bases between the two germline ends. The CDR3 sequence is CATAADTQYF. As DNA, the CDR3 is TGTGCCACCGCGGCAGATACGCAGTATTTT.

CDR3 sequence (DNA): TGTGCCAGTAGTATAGATCGGAGTTCCTACGAGCAGTACTTC. Translated, it gives CASSIDRSSYEQYF. The V call is TRBV19, the J call TRBJ2-7; D is ambiguous. Germline CDR1 LNHDA, CDR2 SQIVND (reference sequence). This CDR3 is 14 amino acids long. Between the trimmed V and J ends, which lost 0 bases and 1 base, there was a span of 7 bases.

The genes are TRBV7-9 and TRBJ1-2; no reliable D call. The CDR3 totals 14 residues. Trimming cost V 4 bases and J 4 bases, with 13 bases left between them. Germline lookup yields CDR1 SEHNR and CDR2 FQNEAQ (reference sequence). CDR3 sequence (DNA): TGTGCCAGCAGCTACGGTGGTGCGGGCTATGGCTACACCTTC. Its translation: CASSYGGAGYGYTF. Using reference TRBV7-9 and TRBJ1-2 for the parts outside the CDR3, the full variable domain is DTGVSQNPRHKITKRGQNVTFRCDPISEHNRLYWYRQTLGQGPEFLTYFQNEAQLEKSRLLSDRFSAERPKGSFSTLEIQRTEQGDSAMYLCASSYGGAGYGYTFGSGTRLTVV.

V and J are TRBV7-2 and TRBJ2-7; 9 bases match TRBD1. The V gene end was trimmed by 2 bases and the J gene end by 5 bases; junction bases not matched to a gene: 4. CDR1 is SGHTA, CDR2 FQGNSA, per germline. The CDR3 sequence is 14 residues long. The CDR3 loop is CASSLQQGADEQYF. The CDR3 DNA reads as TGTGCCAGCAGCTTACAACAGGGGGCGGACGAGCAGTACTTC.

This chain joins TRBV30 and TRBJ2-7, with D maybe TRBD1 (6 bases). Germline lookup yields CDR1 GTSNPN and CDR2 SVGIG (reference sequence). This CDR3 has 12 amino acids. Trimming left V 5 bases short and J 2 bases short, with 10 bases between. The CDR3 DNA reads TGTGCCTGGGAGACAGGCCCCTACGAGCAGTACTTC. Encoded protein: CAWETGPYEQYF.

The chain carries TRBV29-1 and TRBJ2-1, with 8 bases that match TRBD2. The CDR3 contains 16 residues. The V gene end was trimmed by 5 bases and the J gene end by 2 bases; junction bases not matched to a gene: 11. The germline V gene has CDR1 SQVTM and CDR2 ANQGSEA. The CDR3 DNA reads as TGCAGCGTTAGGTCGGGGGGGCAGGGGACCTACAATGAGCAGTTCTTC. This gives the protein CSVRSGGQGTYNEQFF.

CDR3 amino acids: CASSDSAGALWGYTF. For the CDR3, the DNA is TGTGCCAGCAGTGACTCTGCAGGGGCCCTTTGGGGCTACACCTTC. The gene calls are TRBV6-4 and TRBJ1-2; a possible D gene is TRBD1 (6 bases). The V gene's germline CDR1 is MRHNA and CDR2 SNTAGT. Trimming cost V 0 bases and J 8 bases, with 16 bases left between them. This CDR3 has 15 amino acids.

This rearrangement joins TRBV29-1 to TRBJ2-2; a weak D match, TRBD2 (5 bases). The CDR3 covers 15 residues. From germline, CDR1 is SQVTM and CDR2 ANQGSEA. Trimming took 4 bases from V and 5 from J, leaving 17 bases between them. CDR3 loop: CSVVAGNLVTGELFF. The CDR3 bases are TGCAGCGTTGTGGCGGGCAACCTAGTAACCGGGGAGCTGTTTTTT.

V and J are TRBV19 and TRBJ2-1, with 7 bases aligning to TRBD2. The CDR3 spans 17 residues. Germline lookup yields CDR1 LNHDA and CDR2 SQIVND (reference sequence). V shed 4 bases and J 0 bases; nucleotides not matched to a gene: 9. CDR3 in amino acids: CASSTGSGPSSYNEQFF. In DNA form, the CDR3 reads TGTGCCAGTAGTACTGGTAGCGGGCCTAGCTCCTACAATGAGCAGTTCTTC.

This clone appeared a single time. The chain combines TRBV25-1 with TRBJ2-5; D is perhaps TRBD2 (6 bases). The CDR3 is 15 amino acids. Germline lookup yields CDR1 MGHDK and CDR2 SYGVNS. CDR3 loop: CACSFSAGRQETQYF. The DNA for the CDR3 is TGTGCTTGCTCATTCTCGGCGGGGAGACAAGAGACCCAGTACTTC.

This clone was counted once. The V call is TRBV11-2, the J call TRBJ1-3; D gene ambiguous. Trimming pared 6 bases from V and 4 bases from J, leaving 10 bases between. Germline CDR1 is SGHAT and CDR2 is FQNNGV. This CDR3 comprises 13 residues. The CDR3 reads CASSNARGNTIYF. CDR3 bases: TGTGCCAGCAGTAACGCCCGGGGAAACACCATATATTTT.

This clone was seen a handful of times. CDR3 nucleotide sequence: TGTGCCAGCAGTTGGACGGGTAGGGAGGGAAAACTGTTTTTT. Residues: CASSWTGREGKLFF. The chain links TRBV27 to TRBJ1-4; D gene uncertain. Deletions cut 4 bases from V and 10 bases from J, with 16 bases between. Per germline, CDR1 MNHEY and CDR2 SMNVEV (reference sequence). CDR3 length: 14 amino acids.

The chain employs TRBV7-2 and TRBJ1-5; no clear D. V was shortened by 0 bases and J by 1 base, with 10 bases between the two germline ends. The CDR3 length is 16 residues. Germline V gene lookup returns CDR1 SGHTA and CDR2 FQGNSA. The CDR3 bases are TGTGCCAGCAGCTTAGCGGGCCCCAACAGCAATCAGCCCCAGCATTTT. Encoded protein: CASSLAGPNSNQPQHF.

This clone was found a few times. The chain employs TRBV6-4 and TRBJ1-2, with no clear D. Trimming removed 0 bases at V and 8 bases at J, with 10 bases between. CDR1 MRHNA and CDR2 SNTAGT come from the germline V gene. This CDR3 region has 13 residues. CDR3 sequence: CASSDSKKSGYTF. As DNA, the CDR3 is TGTGCCAGCAGTGACTCGAAAAAGAGCGGCTACACCTTC.

This sequence joins TRBV28 and TRBJ1-2, with 8 bases fitting TRBD1. This CDR3 is 14 amino acids long. From germline, CDR1 is MDHEN and CDR2 SYDVKM. The V segment lost 6 bases and the J segment 6 bases; nucleotides outside the gene matches: 9. The CDR3 reads CASSRPRTGNGYTF. In DNA form, the CDR3 reads TGTGCCAGCAGCCGACCCCGGACAGGGAATGGCTACACCTTC.

V usage is TRBV28 and J usage is TRBJ1-2; 8 bases align to TRBD1. J gave up 6 bases and V 2 bases, and 11 bases lay outside the gene matches. In germline, CDR1 is MDHEN, CDR2 SYDVKM. The CDR3 is 16 amino acids. The CDR3 DNA reads as TGTGCCAGCAGTTTAGTGGGGACGGGACAGGCAAATGGCTACACCTTC. Protein sequence: CASSLVGTGQANGYTF.

V gene TRBV3-1 (or the pseudogene TRBV3-2) combines with J gene TRBJ2-2, with 9 nucleotides matching TRBD1. The germline gives CDR1 LGHDT, CDR2 YNNKEL (reference sequence). V lost 2 bases and J lost 5; bases outside the gene matches: 6. The CDR3 is 16 amino acids. CDR3 bases: TGTGCCAGCAGCCAACCGGGACAGGGAGGGACCGGGGAGCTGTTTTTT. Its translation: CASSQPGQGGTGELFF.

The J gene is TRBJ1-6, the V gene TRBV5-4; D gene ambiguous. Deletions cut 4 bases from V and 3 bases from J, with 11 bases between. The germline gives CDR1 SGHNT, CDR2 YYREEE (reference sequence). The CDR3 consists of 15 residues. The CDR3 DNA sequence: TGTGCCAGCAGCCGCCTTGAGGGCTATAATTCACCCCTCCACTTT. This encodes CASSRLEGYNSPLHF.

The chain employs TRBV6-5 and TRBJ1-2; D unclear. The CDR3 extends over 12 amino acids. Germline V gene sequence: CDR1 MNHEY, CDR2 SVGAGI. The germline V and J ends were trimmed by 2 bases and 8 bases, with 9 bases remaining between them. CDR3 coding DNA: TGTGCCAGCAGTTACGGCGGCCAGGGCTACACCTTC. Translating gives CASSYGGQGYTF.

The CDR3 DNA follows: TGTGCCAGCAGTTCAAACTTCGCAGGCTATGGCTACACCTTC. Translation: CASSSNFAGYGYTF. The chain is built from TRBV28 and TRBJ1-2, with D unclear. The V end lost 4 bases, the J end lost 4 bases, and 13 bases lay between the germline ends. Germline CDR1 and CDR2: MDHEN and SYDVKM. The CDR3 length is 14 residues.

The sample holds a few counts of this clone. The chain couples TRBV28 to TRBJ1-2; 10 bases agree with TRBD1. The CDR3 contains 15 residues. Trimming at V came to 7 bases and at J to 4 bases, leaving 9 bases not matched to a gene. Germline CDR1 MDHEN, CDR2 SYDVKM. The CDR3 region is CASTAGTGAGYGYTF. CDR3 nucleotides: TGTGCCAGCACCGCTGGGACAGGGGCGGGCTATGGCTACACCTTC.

This clone came up a few times. The rearrangement links TRBV19 to TRBJ2-2; a weak D match, TRBD2 (6 bases). The CDR3 sequence is 14 residues long. V was shortened by 6 bases and J by 0 bases, with 8 bases between the two germline ends. Germline loops: CDR1 LNHDA, CDR2 SQIVND (reference sequence). The CDR3 here is CASSRGTNTGELFF. In nucleotides, the CDR3 is TGTGCCAGTAGCCGCGGGACGAACACCGGGGAGCTGTTTTTT. The full variable domain, rest sourced from reference TRBV19 and TRBJ2-2, is DGGITQSPKYLFRKEGQNVTLSCEQNLNHDAMYWYRQDPGQGLRLIYYSQIVNDFQKGDIAEGYSVSREKKESFPLTVTSAQKNPTAFYLCASSRGTNTGELFFGEGSRLTVL.